This TCR beta chain originates from a study of cytotoxic CD8 clonotypes in ibrutinib-treated CLL. On the study more broadly: Response specimens were obtained following a median treatment duration of roughly 12 months, with a range of 6 to 36.

Notes on the study in general: With treatment, public clonotypes, which were uncommon, either contracted or remained stable.

This CDR3 has 14 residues. The junction had 6 bases not matched to a gene; V was cut back by 5 bases and J by 5 bases. Germline assignment: CDR1 SEHNR and CDR2 FQNEAQ (reference sequence). A remark on this clone: Its antigen is still unknown.

Sequencing was designed to attain a depth spanning 1 in 200,000 to 1 in 1 million T cells. TCRdb keeps only in-frame clones here, not all; method: immunoSEQ multiplex PCR. The sample includes fewer than 50,000 clones, approximately 70% of them seen just once. This specimen consisted of PBMCs, obtained after 12 months of ibrutinib treatment. The receptor was isolated from a human donor with chronic lymphocytic leukemia. This chain links TRBV7-9 with TRBJ2-1, with 7 bases that match TRBD2. The CDR3 region is CASSPYSGNNEQFF. The CDR3 region has the DNA TGTGCCAGCAGCCCCTACAGCGGGAACAATGAGCAGTTCTTC.